This TCR beta chain stems from a study of shared clonotypes between healthy human individuals. Overall study context: Serving as donors were two women and a few men, whose ages spanned 18 to 49.

Naive CD8 populations comprised CD45RO-negative cells positively selected for CCR7, excluding terminally differentiated effector memory CD45RA+ cells. Each of the donors was a healthy adult who was HIV-negative and had not had a recent acute infection or vaccination. Repertoires were generated with immunoSEQ multiplex PCR, while TCRdb's copy carries only in-frame clones and drops some. The profile covers roughly 590,000 clones, with roughly 96% appearing a single time and over 0.09% taken by the ten largest. Germline CDR1 reads LNHDA; CDR2 reads SQIVND (reference sequence). J was trimmed by 7 bases and V by 5 bases; bases with no gene match: 7. There are 15 residues in the CDR3.

The V call is TRBV19, the J call TRBJ1-4; 10 bases fit TRBD1. The sample taken for sequencing was naive CD8+ T cells sorted from blood. The origin of this receptor is a woman aged 25 to 39 in good health. CDR3 residues: CASSAAGQGGEKLFF. Written as DNA, the CDR3 is TGTGCCAGTAGTGCCGCCGGACAGGGGGGTGAAAAACTGTTTTTT.